This T cell receptor beta chain was documented in a study of blood T cell repertoires in COVID-19. Overall study: The analysed material was cDNA or gDNA that came from T cells, B-cell-depleted T cells, or PBMCs.

As originally analysed: By means of reference gene primer amplification, nucleated cell counts were estimated. Assay used: immunoSEQ multiplex PCR; TCRdb lists only in-frame clones, some missing. That table furnishes V, J and clone size, whereas the DNA furnished D and trimming. The table shows 150,000 to 200,000 clones, with over 70% occurring only once. The ends were cut back, 1 base at V and 6 bases at J, with 12 bases in the middle. Germline V CDR1 and CDR2: MNHEY, SVGAGI. CDR3 length: 14 residues. V is TRBV6-5 and J is TRBJ1-2; maybe TRBD1 (6 bases). The TCR comes from a woman of 80 years or more with active or convalescent COVID-19. The material sequenced was peripheral blood. CDR3 sequence reads: CASSYFGGGDGYTF. CDR3 sequence (DNA): TGTGCCAGCAGTTACTTCGGGGGGGGCGATGGCTACACCTTC.